This T cell receptor (beta chain) was recovered during a study of blood T cell repertoires in COVID-19. Per the original data handling: Reference gene primer amplification gave estimated nucleated cell counts. Clones were read by immunoSEQ multiplex PCR, and TCRdb kept only the in-frame ones, dropping some. For V, J and clone size, that table is used; D and trimming come from the DNA. The data contain some 190,000 clones, approximately 84% of them singletons. The junction had 10 bases not matched to a gene; V was cut back by 0 bases and J by 9 bases. CDR1 and CDR2 from the germline V gene are LNHDA and SQIVND (reference sequence). CDR3 length: 17 amino acids.

The source material was peripheral blood. The source is an elderly woman with acute or convalescent COVID-19. The chain employs TRBV19 and TRBJ1-4; TRBD1 matches at 10 bases. CDR3 nucleotides: TGTGCCAGTAGTATAGATCCCACCGGGACAGGGGAGCAAAAACTGTTTTTT. This sequence encodes CASSIDPTGTGEQKLFF.